In its sample, the clone carrying this T cell receptor (beta chain) was seen a few times. The repertoire was sequenced with immunoSEQ multiplex PCR; TCRdb's copy has only in-frame clones and lacks some. The data contain more than 95,000 clones, roughly 86% of them singletons. This sample is part of a study of T cell responses to AZD1222 COVID-19 vaccine. V was pared by 4 bases and J by 3 bases, with 6 bases of the junction left unmatched. The CDR3 is 14 amino acids. The germline V gene has CDR1 SGHRS and CDR2 YFSETQ. Sequences were derived from peripheral blood, sampled 28 days after the second dose of the MenACWY control vaccine. The rearrangement joins TRBV5-1 to TRBJ1-1; 7 nucleotides line up with TRBD1. This TCR derives from an adult who received the MenACWY meningococcal vaccine as a control. The CDR3 sequence is CASSQGGMDTEAFF. For the CDR3, the DNA is TGCGCCAGCAGCCAAGGGGGCATGGACACTGAAGCTTTCTTT.